The rows below give T cell receptor beta chains drawn from one sample of a study of CD8 T cells in ankylosing spondylitis. TCRdb recomputed calls from the 5' RACE reads with MiXCR, one row per CDR3 protein. The sample records under 950,000 distinct CDR3 sequences, roughly 19% being singletons. The material sequenced was blood, either unsorted or a sorted T cell fraction (not recorded which). These receptors were obtained from a male donor with ankylosing spondylitis. The CDR3 runs from the conserved cysteine through the conserved F or W. A D gene is named only where the DNA matches it firmly. Size values are once, few and many counts, or a class for expanded clones, and some rows have none.

TRBV3-1	few	-	15	TRBJ1-5	TGTGCCAGCAGCCAAGATGGGGGGGCGGATCAGCCCCAGCATTTT	CASSQDGGADQPQHF
TRBV10-1	-	TRBD1	15	TRBJ2-3	TGCGCCAGCAGTGAGTCGGGACAGCTCACAGATACGCAGTATTTT	CASSESGQLTDTQYF
TRBV28	many	TRBD2	17	TRBJ2-1	TGTGCCAGCAGTTCCTTCATAGCGGGACCCTCCTACAATGAGCAGTTCTTC	CASSSFIAGPSYNEQFF
TRBV20-1	-	TRBD2	14	TRBJ2-1	TGCAGTGCTATCCCTAGCGGGACTTACAATGAGCAGTTCTTC	CSAIPSGTYNEQFF
TRBV5-6	-	TRBD1	13	TRBJ1-5	TGTGCCAGCAGCCGAGACAGGGTACAGCCCCAGCATTTT	CASSRDRVQPQHF
TRBV20-1	-	-	14	TRBJ2-7	TGCAGTGCTAGATCACGGAACAAGCGCTACGAGCAGTACTTC	CSARSRNKRYEQYF
TRBV6-2/TRBV6-3	few	TRBD1	14	TRBJ2-1	TGTGCCAGCAGCGGGACAGGGAGAAGGAATGAGCAGTTCTTC	CASSGTGRRNEQFF
TRBV12-3/TRBV12-4	many	-	14	TRBJ2-7	TGTGCCAGCAGTTTTGACGGGCACTCCTACGAGCAGTACTTC	CASSFDGHSYEQYF
TRBV7-2	-	-	13	TRBJ2-3	TGTGCCATGGCCCCGGGAAGCACAGATACGCAGTATTTT	CAMAPGSTDTQYF
TRBV7-6	-	-	15	TRBJ2-1	TGTGCCAGCAGCCCAGGTCAGGGTAGTATCAATGAGCAGTTCTTC	CASSPGQGSINEQFF
TRBV15	-	TRBD2	15	TRBJ2-7	TGTGCCACCAGCAGAGAATCTAGCGGAACCTACGAGCAGTACTTC	CATSRESSGTYEQYF
TRBV29-1	-	-	15	TRBJ2-5	TGCAGCGTTGACATTCAGGCTGTCGCCCAAGAGACCCAGTACTTC	CSVDIQAVAQETQYF
TRBV19	few	-	13	TRBJ2-1	TGTGCCAGTAGTATGAGGCAGTGGAATGAGCAGTTCTTC	CASSMRQWNEQFF
TRBV20-1	few	TRBD1	15	TRBJ2-1	TGCAGTGCTATCCCCGGGACAGGACCATACAATGAGCAGTTCTTC	CSAIPGTGPYNEQFF
TRBV29-1	once	TRBD1	15	TRBJ1-1	TGCAGCGTGGGGGATCGGGACAGGACGAACACTGAAGCTTTCTTT	CSVGDRDRTNTEAFF
TRBV20-1	-	TRBD2	14	TRBJ2-5	TGCAGTGCCCCTAGCGGGGGGGGTCAAGAGACCCAGTACTTC	CSAPSGGGQETQYF
TRBV30	-	TRBD2	15	TRBJ2-5	TGTGCCTGGAGTTTGCTAGCGGGGGGCCGAGTGACCCAGTACTTC	CAWSLLAGGRVTQYF
TRBV5-1	-	TRBD1	15	TRBJ2-7	TGCGCCAGCAGCTTGGCCCTTCAGGGGGCCTACGAGCAGTACTTC	CASSLALQGAYEQYF
TRBV11-2	few	-	16	TRBJ1-6	TGTGCCAGCAGCTTAGGGAGGCTGACTTTGGATTCACCCCTCCACTTT	CASSLGRLTLDSPLHF
TRBV20-1	many	TRBD2	17	TRBJ2-5	TGCAGTGCTAGAGATCCGAGGGCTAGCGGGAGTGGAGAGACCCAGTACTTC	CSARDPRASGSGETQYF
TRBV7-2	-	TRBD2	16	TRBJ2-1	TGTGCCAGCAGCACCCAAGCGGGAAGCTCCTACAATGAGCAGTTCTTC	CASSTQAGSSYNEQFF
TRBV27	-	-	15	TRBJ2-1	TGTGCCAGCAGTTTGGCCAGGCAGCCATACAATGAGCAGTTCTTC	CASSLARQPYNEQFF
TRBV27	few	-	15	TRBJ2-3	TGTGCCAGCAGCAGAAAGCAATTCTCCACAGATACGCAGTATTTT	CASSRKQFSTDTQYF
TRBV5-4	-	-	16	TRBJ2-1	TGTGCCAGCAGCTTTGGGTGGCTGGGGGTTTACAATGAGCAGTTCTTC	CASSFGWLGVYNEQFF
TRBV9	many	-	15	TRBJ2-7	TGTGCCCCCCCACCTGGGAGATCCCTACAGAGGGAGCAGTACTTC	CAPPPGRSLQREQYF
TRBV9	few	-	13	TRBJ2-1	TGTGCCAGCAGCGAACAGATCTACAATGAGCAGTTCTTC	CASSEQIYNEQFF
TRBV20-1	few	-	12	TRBJ1-2	TGCAGTGCTCCTCGGACTGGAATAGGCTACACCTTC	CSAPRTGIGYTF
TRBV5-1	few	TRBD2	15	TRBJ2-2	TGCGCCAGCAGAAAACCGGGACTACCAGCCGGGGAGCTGTTTTTT	CASRKPGLPAGELFF
TRBV5-5	-	-	13	TRBJ2-1	TGTGCCAGCAGCTTGCCAGTCAACAATGAGCAGTTCTTC	CASSLPVNNEQFF
TRBV10-3	-	TRBD2	15	TRBJ2-1	TGTGCCATCAGTTGGACCGGGACTAGCCCAAATGAGCAGTTCTTC	CAISWTGTSPNEQFF
TRBV9	-	-	14	TRBJ2-3	TGTGCCAGCAGCGTAGCGGGGTACACAGATACGCAGTATTTT	CASSVAGYTDTQYF
TRBV24-1	few	TRBD1	15	TRBJ2-1	TGTGCCACCAGTGATGGAGGGACAGGGGCAAATGAGCAGTTCTTC	CATSDGGTGANEQFF
TRBV18	many	-	14	TRBJ2-5	TGTGCCAGCTCACCAGGAGCGAACCAAGAGACCCAGTACTTC	CASSPGANQETQYF
TRBV12-3/TRBV12-4	-	TRBD2	16	TRBJ2-1	TGTGCCAGCAGTGCCCGACTAGCGGGGGAGTACAATGAGCAGTTCTTC	CASSARLAGEYNEQFF
TRBV7-9	few	-	15	TRBJ1-2	TGTGCCAGCAGCTTAGAGGGTGCGGGGCGGACTGGCTACACCTTC	CASSLEGAGRTGYTF
TRBV2	-	-	14	TRBJ1-1	TGTGCCACCAGATACAGGGTAATGAACACTGAAGCTTTCTTT	CATRYRVMNTEAFF
TRBV15	few	TRBD1	17	TRBJ2-5	TGTGCCACCAGCAGAGAACCGGGACAGGGGAAGAGAGAGACCCAGTACTTC	CATSREPGQGKRETQYF